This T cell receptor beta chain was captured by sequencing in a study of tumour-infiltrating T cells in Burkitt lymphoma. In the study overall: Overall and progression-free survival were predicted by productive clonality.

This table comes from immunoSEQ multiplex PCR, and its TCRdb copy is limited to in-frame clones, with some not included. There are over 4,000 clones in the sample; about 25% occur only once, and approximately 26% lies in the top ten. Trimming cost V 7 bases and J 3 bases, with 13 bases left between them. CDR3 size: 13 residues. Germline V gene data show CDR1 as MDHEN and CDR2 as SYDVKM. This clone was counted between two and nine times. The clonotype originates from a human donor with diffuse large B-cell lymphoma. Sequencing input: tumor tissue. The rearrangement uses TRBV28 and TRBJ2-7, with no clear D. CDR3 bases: TGTGCCAGCACGCTAGGGCGGAGCTACGAGCAGTACTTC. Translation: CASTLGRSYEQYF.